These 2 T cell receptor beta chains were sequenced from one sample in a study of T cell responses to AZD1222 COVID-19 vaccine. TCRdb's copy holds only in-frame clones and misses some; the assay was immunoSEQ multiplex PCR. In the table there are about 94,000 clones, about 85% of which are singletons. Source: peripheral blood, taken 28 days after the second AZD1222 dose. These receptors originate from an adult who received the AZD1222 COVID-19 vaccine.

This clone was counted a single time. This chain links TRBV10-1 with TRBJ2-1; D possibly corresponds to TRBD2 (6 bases). Trimming pared 2 bases from V and 12 bases from J, leaving 17 bases between. This CDR3 has 14 amino acids. Germline CDR1 is WNHNN and CDR2 is SYGVQD (reference sequence). This chain's CDR3 is CASSEGGKEPWQFF. The CDR3 coding sequence is TGCGCCAGCAGTGAGGGGGGGAAAGAACCCTGGCAGTTCTTC.

The CDR3 DNA is TGTGCCAGCTCACCACCGTCACTTCTAGGGACCCAGTACTTC. Amino acids: CASSPPSLLGTQYF. The chain joins TRBV18 to TRBJ2-5, with D unresolved. Germline V gives CDR1 KGHSH, CDR2 LQKENI. The CDR3 covers 14 residues. Trimming shortened V by 0 bases and J by 7 bases, and 12 bases separated the two germline ends. Based on the CDR3 plus reference TRBV18 and TRBJ2-5, the full variable domain is NAGVMQNPRHLVRRRGQEARLRCSPMKGHSHVYWYRQLPEEGLKFMVYLQKENIIDESGMPKERFSAEFPKEGPSILRIQQVVRGDSAAYFCASSPPSLLGTQYFGPGTRLLVL.